This T cell receptor (beta chain) was identified in a study of cytomegalovirus exposure and HLA in healthy donors. Whole-study findings and limits: Most CMV-associated TCR beta chains appeared HLA-restricted in a later analysis.

Per the germline V gene, CDR1 is SGDLS and CDR2 is YYNGEE. CDR3 length: 13 amino acids. On this clone itself: The antigen remains unidentified. A read error may account for a junction end that differs from germline.

The PCR employed 60 Vbeta primers together with 13 Jbeta primers. Only in-frame clones appear in the TCRdb table, and some are missing; sequencing was by immunoSEQ multiplex PCR. This table has under 250,000 clones, around 85% appearing once. The sequencing sample was made of PBMCs. This receptor was identified in a man over 45 in good health and CMV-seronegative. The chain recombines TRBV9 with TRBJ1-5; D uncertain. Here the CDR3 reads CASSVGSNLPQHF. The CDR3 bases are TGTGCCAGCAGCGTAGGTAGCAATCTGCCCCAGCATTTT.